The 8 T cell receptor beta chains below were found in one sample sequenced in a study of memory CD4+ T cells and cytomegalovirus serostatus. Single viable CD3+CD4+CD8-CD45RO+ cells were sorted as the memory CD4+ T cells. Libraries were prepared by immunoSEQ multiplex PCR; TCRdb keeps only in-frame clonotypes and omits some of them. This table holds 70,000 to 90,000 clones, around 78% found once. Sample: memory CD4+ T cells from blood. The receptors come from an adult in good health and CMV-seropositive.

The chain joins TRBV18 to TRBJ1-2; TRBD1 matches at 9 bases. J lost 8 bases, V lost 3 bases, and 10 bases had no gene match. The CDR3 is 15 residues long. Germline V lookup: CDR1 KGHSH, CDR2 LQKENI. The CDR3 protein is CASSPGTGWEVGYTF. CDR3 nucleotide sequence: TGTGCCAGCTCACCCGGGACAGGGTGGGAGGTCGGCTACACCTTC.

This chain joins TRBV2 and TRBJ1-1; weak D call: TRBD1 (5 bases). Germline lookup yields CDR1 SNHLY and CDR2 FYNNEI. With 6 bases removed from V and 6 bases from J, the gap between germline ends came to 20 bases. This CDR3 region has 15 residues. The CDR3 region is CASSPLGTNGAEAFF. CDR3 coding DNA: TGTGCCAGCAGCCCCCTCGGGACCAACGGGGCTGAAGCTTTCTTT. The entire variable domain, with the rest obtained from reference TRBV2 and TRBJ1-1, is as follows: EPEVTQTPSHQVTQMGQEVILRCVPISNHLYFYWYRQILGQKVEFLVSFYNNEISEKSEIFDDQFSVERPDGSNFTLKIRSTKLEDSAMYFCASSPLGTNGAEAFFGQGTRLTVV.

The chain carries TRBV6-1 and TRBJ1-3, with 8 bases aligning to TRBD1. Per germline, CDR1 MNHNS and CDR2 SASEGT. The CDR3 has 14 residues. V was pared by 2 bases and J by 8 bases, with 5 bases of the junction left unmatched. CDR3 sequence: CASSENFRGHTIYF. The CDR3 DNA reads TGTGCCAGCAGTGAAAATTTCAGGGGGCACACCATATATTTT.

The chain recombines TRBV10-2 with TRBJ2-6; possibly TRBD1 or TRBD2 for D (5 bases each). The ends were cut back, 2 bases at V and 4 bases at J, with 9 bases in the middle. Per germline, CDR1 WSHSY and CDR2 SAAADI. This CDR3 has 15 amino acids. The CDR3 spells CASSEVGTGANVLTF. CDR3 nucleotide sequence: TGCGCCAGCAGTGAGGTAGGGACCGGGGCCAACGTCCTGACTTTC.

This clone was recorded only once. CDR3 sequence: CASADRNYGYTF. The CDR3 nucleotides are TGTGCCAGCGCTGACAGGAACTATGGCTACACCTTC. This chain links TRBV6-6 with TRBJ1-2, with D possibly being TRBD1 (6 bases). Germline V gene data show CDR1 as MNHNY and CDR2 as SVGAGI (reference sequence). The CDR3 is made up of 12 amino acids. V was trimmed by 8 bases and J by 2 bases, leaving 9 bases between them.

This chain connects TRBV28 to TRBJ1-1; D is unclear. Between the trimmed V and J ends, which lost 6 bases and 4 bases, there was a span of 15 bases. The CDR3 extends over 14 amino acids. Germline V gene sequence: CDR1 MDHEN, CDR2 SYDVKM. The CDR3 reads CASRRRAWSTEAFF. The CDR3 region has the DNA TGTGCCAGCAGGAGAAGGGCTTGGAGCACTGAAGCTTTCTTT.

Only a few counts were recorded for this clone. This chain joins TRBV10-3 and TRBJ1-3; D gene ambiguous. V was shortened by 10 bases and J by 0 bases, with 13 bases between the two germline ends. Germline V lookup: CDR1 ENHRY, CDR2 SYGVKD. The CDR3 is made up of 14 amino acids. The CDR3 DNA sequence: TGTGCCACTAGGACGCTCCTCTCTGGAAACACCATATATTTT. Its translation: CATRTLLSGNTIYF.

The chain joins TRBV2 to TRBJ1-2; TRBD1 might be the D (6 bases). Trimming removed 2 bases at V and 6 bases at J, with 10 bases between. This CDR3 is 13 amino acids long. Germline V gene data show CDR1 as SNHLY and CDR2 as FYNNEI. The CDR3 protein is CASSESGADGYTF. As DNA, the CDR3 is TGTGCCAGCAGTGAATCGGGGGCGGATGGCTACACCTTC.